The sequence of this T cell receptor (beta chain) was determined in a study of siplizumab effects on memory and regulatory T cells. For this clone: Its target is unknown.

Germline V CDR1 and CDR2: LNHDA, SQIVND (reference sequence). The V gene lost 10 bases and the J gene lost 4 bases, with 18 bases spanning the gap. The CDR3 runs 14 residues. Assays examined 95,000 to 100,000 TCR templates per sample. Clones were read by immunoSEQ multiplex PCR, and TCRdb kept only the in-frame ones, dropping some. The sample contains about 55,000 clones, around 97% of which appear only once. Study-wide results and caveats: Most proliferating CD4+ or CD8+ clones, roughly 75-97%, had no naive or memory assignment.

Sequenced sample: naive CD4+ T cells sorted from blood. The TCR comes from a human donor in good health. V is TRBV19 and J is TRBJ2-3; the D gene is possibly TRBD1 (6 bases). CDR3: CAISRGGRADTQYF. In DNA form, the CDR3 reads TGTGCCATCTCTCGAGGGGGTCGGGCAGATACGCAGTATTTT.